This entry lists 6 T cell receptor beta chains sequenced from one sample in a study of T cells in women clearing cervical HPV infection (dated by TCRdb to 2016 to 2019). The method behind the library was the immunoSEQ multiplex PCR assay. TCRdb retrieved this table from immuneACCESS and kept in-frame rearrangements only. Not all clones are present; in checked studies, unresolved V genes account for under half, and no reason is known for the remainder. This sample's clone table shows roughly 8,300 clones. Clones ranked in the top ten supply almost 8.5% of the sample. What was sequenced was blood buffy coat. Receptors were obtained from a woman aged 18 to 75 with a cervical HPV16 infection that either progressed to CIN3+ or cleared (not recorded which).

A word on this clone: With the read ending 3 residues before the CDR3 end, the germline J gene is used to fill in that end. V is TRBV2 and J is TRBJ1-2; D is perhaps TRBD1 (6 bases). Germline CDR1 is SNHLY and CDR2 is FYNNEI. Trimming took 6 bases from V and 2 from J, leaving 10 bases between them. The CDR3 extends over 13 amino acids. The CDR3 loop is CASRDRSNYGYTF. Incomplete CDR3 DNA: TGTGCCAGCAGAGACAGGTCAAACTATGGC.

To note about this clone: The read terminates 3 residues ahead of where the CDR3 ends, so the germline J gene completes it. V gene TRBV6-2 or TRBV6-3 combines with J gene TRBJ2-3; TRBD2 matches 7 bases. The CDR3 runs 14 residues. Germline CDR1 is MNHEY and CDR2 is SVGEGT. The CDR3 loop reads CASRPSSGQETQYF. The CDR3 bases that were read are TGTGCCAGCAGACCTTCTAGCGGACAAGAGACG.

Concerning this clone: The sequence runs out 3 residues before the end of the CDR3; the remainder is reconstructed from the germline J gene. The chain joins TRBV20-1 to TRBJ2-7; 10 bases are a match to TRBD2. Germline CDR1 reads DFQATT; CDR2 reads SNEGSKA (reference sequence). With 1 base clipped from V and 3 bases from J, the junction kept 3 bases outside the gene matches. This CDR3 has 14 amino acids. The CDR3 loop is CSARGLAGVYEQYF. CDR3 DNA, as far as it was read: TGCAGTGCTAGAGGGCTAGCGGGAGTCTACGAG.

Turning to this clone: The CDR3 is cut off 3 residues early in the read; its end comes from the germline J gene. The chain employs TRBV20-1 and TRBJ2-3; TRBD1 aligns across 7 bases. This CDR3 has 14 residues. CDR1 DFQATT and CDR2 SNEGSKA come from the germline V gene (reference sequence). This CDR3 reads CSARKTGTQETQYF. The covered CDR3 bases are TGCAGTGCTAGAAAGACAGGGACCCAAGAGACG.

About this clone: The read ends 3 residues before the CDR3 terminus; that terminus is restored from the germline J gene. The rearrangement links TRBV7-2 to TRBJ2-1; tentatively, D is TRBD2 (5 bases). Trimming left V 2 bases short and J 7 bases short, with 15 bases between. Germline values: CDR1 SGHTA, CDR2 FQGNSA. This CDR3 contains 15 residues. The CDR3: CASSLFAGYENEQFF. The covered CDR3 bases are TGTGCCAGCAGCTTATTCGCGGGCTATGAGAATGAG.

On this clone: The read gets to within 3 residues of the CDR3 end, and the germline J gene fills in the rest. The rearrangement joins TRBV6-2 or TRBV6-3 to TRBJ2-2; D gene ambiguous. The germline gives CDR1 MNHEY, CDR2 SVGEGT. The CDR3 runs to 14 residues. The sequenced part of the CDR3 DNA is TGTGCCAGCAGTTACCATCCTAGGATTTCACCG. Its protein product is CASSYHPRISP. The CDR3 in full is CASSYHPRISPLFF.